These 16 T cell receptor beta chains were all obtained from the same sample, sequenced in a study of T-cell memory formation after mild COVID-19 (dated by TCRdb to the early 2020s). Library construction relied on 5' RACE. Sequencing took place on an Illumina NovaSeq 6000. In TCRdb, the public reads were trimmed at Q25 with fastp and aligned with MiXCR, with productive beta chains retained. Entries are consolidated by CDR3 protein sequence, retaining the most common genes and DNA. Within this sample are about 170,000 distinct CDR3 sequences, with 10% to 15% of them counted one time only. The top ten constitute approximately 3.4% of the sample. The sample was PBMCs or a T cell subset sorted from them (not recorded which). Receptors were obtained from a man younger than 35 who had mild COVID-19 (a few samples of this study predate the infection). The sample titles of this study are shuffled in the database, so cell type and time point are left out; the donor was told from shared clones.

V and J are TRBV7-2 and TRBJ1-2; maybe TRBD1 (6 bases). Germline V gives CDR1 SGHTA, CDR2 FQGNSA. This CDR3 comprises 15 residues. The germline V and J ends were trimmed by 4 bases and 4 bases, with 16 bases remaining between them. CDR3 in DNA: TGTGCCAGCAGCTCCAGCAGGGGTTCGAGCTATGGCTACACCTTC. Encoded protein: CASSSSRGSSYGYTF.

This clonotype was counted between two and nine times. The J gene is TRBJ2-1, the V gene TRBV7-9; tentative D call: TRBD2 (6 bases). V gave up 3 bases and J gave up 8 bases, with 11 bases separating them. The CDR3 extends over 13 amino acids. Germline CDR1 reads SEHNR; CDR2 reads FQNEAQ (reference sequence). The CDR3 reads CASSFGSADEQFF. The DNA for the CDR3 is TGTGCCAGCAGCTTCGGGAGCGCCGATGAGCAGTTCTTC. The full variable domain, in which reference TRBV7-9 and TRBJ2-1 provide the parts outside the CDR3, is DTGVSQNPRHKITKRGQNVTFRCDPISEHNRLYWYRQTLGQGPEFLTYFQNEAQLEKSRLLSDRFSAERPKGSFSTLEIQRTEQGDSAMYLCASSFGSADEQFFGPGTRLTVL.

This clonotype has more than one count but fewer than ten. The chain is built from TRBV7-2 and TRBJ2-5; 7 bases line up with TRBD2. The CDR3 covers 14 residues. Germline V gene data show CDR1 as SGHTA and CDR2 as FQGNSA. Trimming at V came to 4 bases and at J to 7 bases, leaving 9 bases not matched to a gene. The CDR3: CASSSPRGEGTQYF. For the CDR3, the DNA is TGTGCCAGCAGCTCCCCCCGTGGGGAGGGGACCCAGTACTTC.

A single count supports this clonotype. The rearrangement uses TRBV5-1 and TRBJ1-5; D not certain. CDR3 length: 15 amino acids. Germline V gene data show CDR1 as SGHRS and CDR2 as YFSETQ. V was clipped by 1 base and J by 1 base, with 9 bases between them. CDR3 nucleotide sequence: TGCGCCAGCAGCTTGACGGACGGAAGCAATCAGCCCCAGCATTTT. Protein sequence: CASSLTDGSNQPQHF.

The chain recombines TRBV5-1 with TRBJ1-1; D remains ambiguous. The CDR3 totals 15 residues. Germline V gene lookup returns CDR1 SGHRS and CDR2 YFSETQ. Between the trimmed V and J ends, which lost 4 bases and 1 base, there was a span of 14 bases. CDR3 protein: CASSPRLAGNTEAFF. The CDR3 DNA reads as TGCGCCAGCAGCCCCCGGCTTGCCGGGAACACTGAAGCTTTCTTT.

The chain joins TRBV28 to TRBJ1-1; TRBD1 is a possible D gene (5 bases). The CDR3 sequence is 13 residues long. Trimming pared 10 bases from V and 6 bases from J, leaving 18 bases between. Germline V gives CDR1 MDHEN, CDR2 SYDVKM. The CDR3 is CATNRGDGAEAFF. CDR3 sequence (DNA): TGTGCCACCAACCGGGGGGATGGCGCTGAAGCTTTCTTT.

This chain joins TRBV10-3 and TRBJ2-1; TRBD1 agrees at 8 bases. The germline V gene has CDR1 ENHRY and CDR2 SYGVKD. The CDR3 totals 15 residues. V shed 7 bases and J 2 bases; nucleotides not matched to a gene: 7. CDR3 DNA sequence: TGTGCCATCACCGCGACAGGGGATCCCTACAATGAGCAGTTCTTC. Encoded protein: CAITATGDPYNEQFF.

This clonotype has just a few counts. The J gene is TRBJ2-5, the V gene TRBV7-7; D call uncertain. The CDR3 totals 13 residues. The germline V and J ends were trimmed by 4 bases and 2 bases, with 8 bases remaining between them. Germline V gene sequence: CDR1 SSHAT, CDR2 FNYEAQ (reference sequence). This CDR3 is CASSSIQQETQYF. CDR3 bases: TGTGCCAGCAGCTCAATCCAGCAAGAGACCCAGTACTTC.

A few counts support this clonotype. V usage is TRBV10-3 and J usage is TRBJ2-1, with 16 bases fitting TRBD2. Looked up from germline, CDR1 is ENHRY and CDR2 is SYGVKD. V lost 10 bases and J lost 8; bases outside the gene matches: 17. The CDR3 spans 18 residues. In DNA, the CDR3 is TGTGCCACCAAACCGGGACTAGCGGGGGGGCAGGGGCCAGATGAGCAGTTCTTC. It is translated as CATKPGLAGGQGPDEQFF.

The CDR3 coding sequence is TGTGCCAGCAGCACCGGGGGGGCGGCTGATACGCAGTATTTT. Translation gives CASSTGGAADTQYF. The chain recombines TRBV7-2 with TRBJ2-3; 8 bases match TRBD2. Unmatched junction bases numbered 7, after V lost 5 bases and J lost 6 bases. Germline V lookup: CDR1 SGHTA, CDR2 FQGNSA. CDR3 size: 14 residues.

This chain links TRBV4-3 with TRBJ2-3; D is unclear. CDR3 length equals 12 residues. V lost 6 bases and J lost 5, with 9 bases in between. CDR1 and CDR2 (germline): LGHNA, YSLEER. This CDR3 is CASSKQRDTQYF. The CDR3 DNA reads TGCGCCAGCAGTAAACAGCGAGATACGCAGTATTTT.

The rearrangement uses TRBV28 and TRBJ2-6; D call uncertain. The CDR3 covers 18 residues. CDR1 and CDR2 from the germline V gene are MDHEN and SYDVKM. V was pared by 1 base and J by 4 bases, with 17 bases between. The chain's CDR3 is CASSLSIFEVLGANVLTF. CDR3 in DNA: TGTGCCAGCAGTTTATCCATCTTCGAGGTCCTCGGGGCCAACGTCCTGACTTTC.

The chain has TRBV20-1 and TRBJ2-1, with 10 bases identical to TRBD2. CDR1 DFQATT and CDR2 SNEGSKA come from the germline V gene (reference sequence). The junction had 6 bases not matched to a gene; V was cut back by 1 base and J by 0 bases. The CDR3 runs 17 residues. The CDR3 region has the DNA TGCAGTGCTAGAGTTGGAAGCGGGGGGGCCTCCTACAATGAGCAGTTCTTC. Encoded protein: CSARVGSGGASYNEQFF.

The rearrangement uses TRBV7-2 and TRBJ2-7; a possible D gene is TRBD2 (6 bases). The CDR3 loop spans 14 amino acids. The germline gives CDR1 SGHTA, CDR2 FQGNSA. Between the trimmed V and J ends, which lost 1 base and 9 bases, there was a span of 16 bases. As DNA, the CDR3 is TGTGCCAGCAGCTTAGTGGGACTCCCGATGGTGCAGTACTTC. As protein: CASSLVGLPMVQYF.

This clonotype was detected only a few times. V is TRBV20-1 and J is TRBJ2-3; D is possibly TRBD2 (5 bases). The CDR3 totals 11 residues. CDR1 and CDR2 (germline): DFQATT, SNEGSKA (reference sequence). Trimming shortened V by 1 base and J by 8 bases, and 7 bases separated the two germline ends. The CDR3 sequence: CSARAAGTQYF. Written as DNA, the CDR3 is TGCAGTGCTAGAGCTGCGGGTACGCAGTATTTT.

V gene TRBV6-2 or TRBV6-3 combines with J gene TRBJ2-7; D is unresolved. Germline V gene sequence: CDR1 MNHEY, CDR2 SVGEGT. Trimming shortened V by 5 bases and J by 3 bases, and 11 bases separated the two germline ends. The CDR3 runs 13 residues. CDR3: CASSPWTLYEQYF. CDR3 DNA: TGTGCCAGCAGTCCATGGACCCTCTACGAGCAGTACTTC.